This is a list of T cell receptor beta chains from one sample in a study of CD8+ T cells in alopecia areata. Clones were read by immunoSEQ multiplex PCR, and TCRdb kept only the in-frame ones, dropping some. This sample has 100,000 to 130,000 clones, with 45% to 70% found just once. Source material: CD8+ T cells sorted from blood. The receptors originated from a human donor in good health. The CDR3 runs from the conserved cysteine through the conserved F or W. The order of the fields is CDR3 length, D gene, J gene, clone size, V gene, CDR3 DNA, CDR3 protein. D genes are given only for firm matches. Clone size is stated in some rows and not others, as once, few, many or a class when expanded.

len: 14; d_gene: .; j_gene: TRBJ1-1; abundance: .; v_gene: TRBV6-6; CDR3nt: TGTGCCAGCAGTCACAGTACACAGAACACTGAAGCTTTCTTT; CDR3aa: CASSHSTQNTEAFF
len: 14; d_gene: .; j_gene: TRBJ2-5; abundance: .; v_gene: TRBV13; CDR3nt: TGTGCCAGCGAGATTCTCGGGACTCTGGGGACCCAGTACTTC; CDR3aa: CASEILGTLGTQYF
len: 11; d_gene: .; j_gene: TRBJ1-1; abundance: .; v_gene: TRBV19; CDR3nt: TGTGCCAGCAGGGTTTGGACTGAAGCTTTCTTT; CDR3aa: CASRVWTEAFF
len: 14; d_gene: TRBD2; j_gene: TRBJ2-3; abundance: .; v_gene: TRBV5-6; CDR3nt: TGTGCCAGCACCAAAGCGGGGGACACAGATACGCAGTATTTT; CDR3aa: CASTKAGDTDTQYF
len: 17; d_gene: TRBD2; j_gene: TRBJ2-3; abundance: .; v_gene: TRBV7-8; CDR3nt: TGTGCCAGCACCGGACTAGCGGGGGTTTTTAGCACAGATACGCAGTATTTT; CDR3aa: CASTGLAGVFSTDTQYF
len: 13; d_gene: .; j_gene: TRBJ2-3; abundance: .; v_gene: TRBV5-6; CDR3nt: TGTGCCAGCAGCTTGGGTAGGACCTATACGCAGTATTTT; CDR3aa: CASSLGRTYTQYF
len: 15; d_gene: .; j_gene: TRBJ2-7; abundance: .; v_gene: TRBV7-6; CDR3nt: TGTGCCAGCAGCTTAGAGGGCAGCCTCGGTGACGAGCAGTACTTC; CDR3aa: CASSLEGSLGDEQYF
len: 12; d_gene: .; j_gene: TRBJ2-7; abundance: .; v_gene: TRBV29-1; CDR3nt: TGCAGCGTCTCAGGCCAGGTGCGGGAGCAGTACTTC; CDR3aa: CSVSGQVREQYF
len: 16; d_gene: TRBD1; j_gene: TRBJ2-2; abundance: .; v_gene: TRBV28; CDR3nt: TGTGCCAGCAGTTTGCTTGGGGCAGGGGGTCACGGGGAGCTGTTTTTT; CDR3aa: CASSLLGAGGHGELFF
len: 17; d_gene: .; j_gene: TRBJ1-5; abundance: .; v_gene: TRBV15; CDR3nt: TGTGCCACCGGCGCTCCGCCAGCTCGTCTTGGCAATCAGCCCCAGCATTTT; CDR3aa: CATGAPPARLGNQPQHF
len: 12; d_gene: .; j_gene: TRBJ2-1; abundance: .; v_gene: TRBV5-1; CDR3nt: TGCGCCAGCAGCTTTGGAGGCAATGAGCAGTTCTTC; CDR3aa: CASSFGGNEQFF
len: 15; d_gene: .; j_gene: TRBJ2-3; abundance: few; v_gene: TRBV5-1; CDR3nt: TGCGCCAGCAGCTTGGTTCAGGGACGCACAGATACGCAGTATTTT; CDR3aa: CASSLVQGRTDTQYF
len: 16; d_gene: .; j_gene: TRBJ2-1; abundance: .; v_gene: TRBV5-6; CDR3nt: TGTGCCAGCAGCTTGCTGATCGGGACTCTTATCAATGAGCAGTTCTTC; CDR3aa: CASSLLIGTLINEQFF
len: 15; d_gene: TRBD1; j_gene: TRBJ2-7; abundance: .; v_gene: TRBV13; CDR3nt: TGTGCCAGCAGCTCCCCGGGGACAGGGGCTTACGAGCAGTACTTC; CDR3aa: CASSSPGTGAYEQYF
len: 12; d_gene: .; j_gene: TRBJ1-2; abundance: .; v_gene: TRBV29-1; CDR3nt: TGCAGCGCAGGGTACGCTAACTATGGCTACACCTTC; CDR3aa: CSAGYANYGYTF
len: 13; d_gene: .; j_gene: TRBJ1-5; abundance: once; v_gene: TRBV27; CDR3nt: TGTGCCAGCAGTTTATCGGGGAATCAGCCCCAGCATTTT; CDR3aa: CASSLSGNQPQHF
len: 15; d_gene: .; j_gene: TRBJ1-2; abundance: few; v_gene: TRBV13; CDR3nt: TGTGCCAGCGGGTGGGAGTCGGCGCGTAGGTATGGCTACACCTTC; CDR3aa: CASGWESARRYGYTF
len: 15; d_gene: .; j_gene: TRBJ2-2; abundance: .; v_gene: TRBV7-6; CDR3nt: TGTGCCAGCAGCTTAAGGGACCCTGCCGCCGGGGAGCTGTTTTTT; CDR3aa: CASSLRDPAAGELFF
len: 14; d_gene: .; j_gene: TRBJ1-2; abundance: few; v_gene: TRBV5-1; CDR3nt: TGCGCCAGCAGCTTGGCGGGTAATAACTATGGCTACACCTTC; CDR3aa: CASSLAGNNYGYTF
len: 13; d_gene: .; j_gene: TRBJ2-5; abundance: .; v_gene: TRBV27; CDR3nt: TGTGCCAGCAGTAAGGGGGGTTGGGAGACCCAGTACTTC; CDR3aa: CASSKGGWETQYF
len: 15; d_gene: .; j_gene: TRBJ1-1; abundance: .; v_gene: TRBV5-1; CDR3nt: TGCGCCAGCAGCTCAACAGGGTACGTGGGCACTGAAGCTTTCTTT; CDR3aa: CASSSTGYVGTEAFF
len: 13; d_gene: TRBD1; j_gene: TRBJ1-2; abundance: .; v_gene: TRBV25-1; CDR3nt: TGTGCCAGCACCCGAGGGACAGGGGATGGCTACACCTTC; CDR3aa: CASTRGTGDGYTF
len: 15; d_gene: .; j_gene: TRBJ2-1; abundance: .; v_gene: TRBV15; CDR3nt: TGTGCCACCAGCGAGGGGGCTAGCGGGTACAATGAGCAGTTCTTC; CDR3aa: CATSEGASGYNEQFF
len: 16; d_gene: TRBD2; j_gene: TRBJ2-3; abundance: .; v_gene: TRBV11-3; CDR3nt: TGTGCCAGCAGCACAGGACTAGCGGGGGCCACAGATACGCAGTATTTT; CDR3aa: CASSTGLAGATDTQYF
len: 14; d_gene: .; j_gene: TRBJ2-3; abundance: .; v_gene: TRBV4-3; CDR3nt: TGCGCCAGCAGCCGAGGGACTAGCACAGATACGCAGTATTTT; CDR3aa: CASSRGTSTDTQYF
len: 15; d_gene: .; j_gene: TRBJ2-7; abundance: few; v_gene: TRBV13; CDR3nt: TGTGCCAGCAGCTCGTCCGGGACGACAGTCTACGAGCAGTACTTC; CDR3aa: CASSSSGTTVYEQYF
len: 12; d_gene: .; j_gene: TRBJ1-1; abundance: .; v_gene: TRBV30; CDR3nt: TGTGCCCGTCAAAACGGTAACACTGAAGCTTTCTTT; CDR3aa: CARQNGNTEAFF
len: 11; d_gene: .; j_gene: TRBJ2-5; abundance: .; v_gene: TRBV29-1; CDR3nt: TGCAGCGTTCCAGGCCAAGAGACCCAGTACTTC; CDR3aa: CSVPGQETQYF
len: 16; d_gene: .; j_gene: TRBJ1-5; abundance: .; v_gene: TRBV2; CDR3nt: TGTGCCAGCAGTGAAGCAGGAGGGAATTCAAATCAGCCCCAGCATTTT; CDR3aa: CASSEAGGNSNQPQHF
len: 13; d_gene: .; j_gene: TRBJ1-2; abundance: once; v_gene: TRBV14; CDR3nt: TGTGCCAGCAGCGCTGGGACGAACTATGGCTACACCTTC; CDR3aa: CASSAGTNYGYTF
len: 12; d_gene: .; j_gene: TRBJ1-2; abundance: .; v_gene: TRBV2; CDR3nt: TGTGCCAGCCTGATAGGGGAGAGGGGCTACACCTTC; CDR3aa: CASLIGERGYTF
len: 16; d_gene: TRBD2; j_gene: TRBJ2-2; abundance: few; v_gene: TRBV4-3; CDR3nt: TGCGCCAGCAGCCAAGATCAGGCTAGCGGAGGTTTGGAGCTGTTTTTT; CDR3aa: CASSQDQASGGLELFF
len: 16; d_gene: .; j_gene: TRBJ2-3; abundance: .; v_gene: TRBV7-9; CDR3nt: TGTGCCAGCAGCTTAAATGGTCTACTAGCATTCGATACGCAGTATTTT; CDR3aa: CASSLNGLLAFDTQYF
len: 18; d_gene: TRBD1; j_gene: TRBJ2-7; abundance: .; v_gene: TRBV10-3; CDR3nt: TGTGCCATCAGTGATGGAGGACAGGTCGCCGACGGCTCCTACGAGCAGTACTTC; CDR3aa: CAISDGGQVADGSYEQYF
len: 14; d_gene: .; j_gene: TRBJ2-3; abundance: .; v_gene: TRBV4-1; CDR3nt: TGCGCCAGCAGCCAGGGGACTTCCACAGATACGCAGTATTTT; CDR3aa: CASSQGTSTDTQYF
len: 15; d_gene: TRBD1; j_gene: TRBJ2-1; abundance: few; v_gene: TRBV5-1; CDR3nt: TGCGCCAGCACCACAGGGGGTAACTCCTACAATGAGCAGTTCTTC; CDR3aa: CASTTGGNSYNEQFF
len: 13; d_gene: .; j_gene: TRBJ2-2; abundance: .; v_gene: TRBV9; CDR3nt: TGTGCCAGCAATCCGGGTGACACCGGGGAGCTGTTTTTT; CDR3aa: CASNPGDTGELFF
len: 14; d_gene: .; j_gene: TRBJ2-7; abundance: .; v_gene: TRBV7-8; CDR3nt: TGTGCCAGCAGCTTCGGCGTGAACAGCTACGAGCAGTACTTC; CDR3aa: CASSFGVNSYEQYF
len: 14; d_gene: .; j_gene: TRBJ2-5; abundance: .; v_gene: TRBV10-3; CDR3nt: TGTGCCATCAGTGAGCCGCGGGGTGAAGAGACCCAGTACTTC; CDR3aa: CAISEPRGEETQYF
len: 13; d_gene: .; j_gene: TRBJ2-7; abundance: .; v_gene: TRBV5-4; CDR3nt: TGTGCCAGCAGCTTGGCCGGAGTAATCGAGCAGTACTTC; CDR3aa: CASSLAGVIEQYF
len: 16; d_gene: .; j_gene: TRBJ1-1; abundance: medium-sized; v_gene: TRBV5-6; CDR3nt: TGTGCCAGCAGCCAGGGGCCCGGCGCTTCGAACACTGAAGCTTTCTTT; CDR3aa: CASSQGPGASNTEAFF
len: 15; d_gene: TRBD2; j_gene: TRBJ2-1; abundance: few; v_gene: TRBV2; CDR3nt: TGTGCCAGCAGAAAAACTAGCGGGGTTTACAATGAGCAGTTCTTC; CDR3aa: CASRKTSGVYNEQFF